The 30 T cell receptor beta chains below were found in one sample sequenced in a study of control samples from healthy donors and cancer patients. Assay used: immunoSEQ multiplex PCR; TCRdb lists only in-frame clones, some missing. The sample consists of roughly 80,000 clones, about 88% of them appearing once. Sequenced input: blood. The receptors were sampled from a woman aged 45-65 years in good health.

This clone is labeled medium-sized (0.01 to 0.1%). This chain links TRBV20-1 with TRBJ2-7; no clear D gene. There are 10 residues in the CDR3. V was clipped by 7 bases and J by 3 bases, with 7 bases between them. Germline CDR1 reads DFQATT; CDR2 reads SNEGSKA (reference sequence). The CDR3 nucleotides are TGCAGTGATCTACACTACGAGCAGTACTTC. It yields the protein CSDLHYEQYF.

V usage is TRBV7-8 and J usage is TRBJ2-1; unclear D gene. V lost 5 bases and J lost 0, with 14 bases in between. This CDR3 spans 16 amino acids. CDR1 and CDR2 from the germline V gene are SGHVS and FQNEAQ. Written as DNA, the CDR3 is TGTGCCAGCAGCCCATTAGAGGAGTACTCCTACAATGAGCAGTTCTTC. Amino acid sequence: CASSPLEEYSYNEQFF.

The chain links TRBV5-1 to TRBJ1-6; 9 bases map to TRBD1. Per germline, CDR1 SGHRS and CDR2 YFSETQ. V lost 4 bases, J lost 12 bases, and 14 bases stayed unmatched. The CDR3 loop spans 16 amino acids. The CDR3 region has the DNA TGCGCCAGCAGCCCGGGACAGGGAGGGAGTTTAGAACCCCTCCACTTT. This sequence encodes CASSPGQGGSLEPLHF.

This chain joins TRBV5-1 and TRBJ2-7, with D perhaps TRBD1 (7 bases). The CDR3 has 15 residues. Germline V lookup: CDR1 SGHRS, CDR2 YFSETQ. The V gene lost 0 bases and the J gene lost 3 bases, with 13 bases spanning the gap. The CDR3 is CASSLDAGGLYEQYF. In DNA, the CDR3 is TGCGCCAGCAGCTTGGATGCAGGGGGACTCTACGAGCAGTACTTC.

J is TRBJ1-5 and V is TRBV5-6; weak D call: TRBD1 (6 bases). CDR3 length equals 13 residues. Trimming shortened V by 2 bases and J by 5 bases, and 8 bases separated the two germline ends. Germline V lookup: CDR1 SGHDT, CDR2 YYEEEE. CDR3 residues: CASSFRGDQPQHF. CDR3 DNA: TGTGCCAGCAGCTTTAGGGGGGATCAGCCCCAGCATTTT.

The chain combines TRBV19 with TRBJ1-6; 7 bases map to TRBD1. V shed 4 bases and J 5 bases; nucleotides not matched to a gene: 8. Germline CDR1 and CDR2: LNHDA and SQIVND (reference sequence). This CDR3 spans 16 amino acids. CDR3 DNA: TGTGCCAGTAGTAGTCCCCCCGGGACAGATAATTCACCCCTCCACTTT. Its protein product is CASSSPPGTDNSPLHF.

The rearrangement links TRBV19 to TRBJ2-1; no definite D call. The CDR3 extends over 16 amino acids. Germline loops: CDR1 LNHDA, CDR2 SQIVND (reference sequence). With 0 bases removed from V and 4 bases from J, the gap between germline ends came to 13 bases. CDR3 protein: CASSIDLVSRYNEQFF. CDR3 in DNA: TGTGCCAGTAGTATAGATCTCGTGTCCAGATACAATGAGCAGTTCTTC.

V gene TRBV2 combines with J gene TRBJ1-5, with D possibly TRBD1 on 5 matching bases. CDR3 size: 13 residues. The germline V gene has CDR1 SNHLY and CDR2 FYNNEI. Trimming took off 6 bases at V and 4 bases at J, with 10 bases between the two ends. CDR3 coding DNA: TGTGCCAGCAGCCGGGACGGAAATCAGCCCCAGCATTTT. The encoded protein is CASSRDGNQPQHF.

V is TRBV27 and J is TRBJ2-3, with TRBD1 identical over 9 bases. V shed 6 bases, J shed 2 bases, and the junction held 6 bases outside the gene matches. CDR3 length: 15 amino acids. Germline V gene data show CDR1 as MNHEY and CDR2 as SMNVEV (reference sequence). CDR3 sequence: CASSPDRGDTDTQYF. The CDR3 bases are TGTGCCAGCAGCCCGGACAGGGGTGACACAGATACGCAGTATTTT.

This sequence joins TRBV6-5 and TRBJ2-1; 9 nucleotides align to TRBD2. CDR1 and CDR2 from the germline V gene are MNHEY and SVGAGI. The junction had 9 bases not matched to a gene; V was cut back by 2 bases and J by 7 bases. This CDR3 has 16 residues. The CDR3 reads CASSYNRAGGRNEQFF. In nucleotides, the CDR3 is TGTGCCAGCAGTTACAATCGAGCGGGGGGTCGGAATGAGCAGTTCTTC.

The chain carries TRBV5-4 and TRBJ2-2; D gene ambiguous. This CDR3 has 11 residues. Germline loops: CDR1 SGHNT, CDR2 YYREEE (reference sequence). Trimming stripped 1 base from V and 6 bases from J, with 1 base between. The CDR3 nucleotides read TGTGCCAGCAGCTTGTCCGGGGAGCTGTTTTTT. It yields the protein CASSLSGELFF.

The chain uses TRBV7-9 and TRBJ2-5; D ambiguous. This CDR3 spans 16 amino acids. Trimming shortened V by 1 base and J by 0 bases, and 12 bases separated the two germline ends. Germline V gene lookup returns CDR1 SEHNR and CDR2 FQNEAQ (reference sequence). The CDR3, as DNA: TGTGCCAGCAGCTTAGGGAAGCAACCGTACCAAGAGACCCAGTACTTC. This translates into CASSLGKQPYQETQYF.

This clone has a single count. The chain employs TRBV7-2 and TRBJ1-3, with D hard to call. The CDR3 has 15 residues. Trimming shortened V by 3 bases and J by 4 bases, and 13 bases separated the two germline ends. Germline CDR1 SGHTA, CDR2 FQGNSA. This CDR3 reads CTSSFGQVPGNTIYF. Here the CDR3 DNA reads TGTACCAGCAGCTTCGGTCAGGTTCCCGGAAACACCATATATTTT.

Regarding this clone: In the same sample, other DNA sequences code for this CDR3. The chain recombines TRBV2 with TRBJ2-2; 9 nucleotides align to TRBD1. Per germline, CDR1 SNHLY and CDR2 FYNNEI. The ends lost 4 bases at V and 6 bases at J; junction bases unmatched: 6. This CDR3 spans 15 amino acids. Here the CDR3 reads CASSVTGGGAGELFF. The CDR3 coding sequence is TGTGCCAGCAGTGTGACAGGGGGAGGGGCCGGGGAGCTGTTTTTT.

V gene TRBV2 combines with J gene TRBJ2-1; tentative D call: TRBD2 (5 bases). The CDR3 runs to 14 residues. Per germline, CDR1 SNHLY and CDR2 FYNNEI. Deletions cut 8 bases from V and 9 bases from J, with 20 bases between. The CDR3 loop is CASSPRGALSEQFF. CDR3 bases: TGTGCCAGCTCCCCTCGGGGAGCTCTAAGTGAGCAGTTCTTC.

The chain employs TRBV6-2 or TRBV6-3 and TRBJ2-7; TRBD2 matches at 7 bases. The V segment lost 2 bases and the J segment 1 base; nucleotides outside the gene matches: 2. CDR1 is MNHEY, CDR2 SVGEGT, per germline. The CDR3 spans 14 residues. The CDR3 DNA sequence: TGTGCCAGCAGTTACCGGCGGGGGTCCTACGAGCAGTACTTC. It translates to CASSYRRGSYEQYF.

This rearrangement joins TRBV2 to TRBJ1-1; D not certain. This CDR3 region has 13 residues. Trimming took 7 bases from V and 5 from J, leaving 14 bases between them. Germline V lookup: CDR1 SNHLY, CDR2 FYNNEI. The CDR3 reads CASNVNLKTEAFF. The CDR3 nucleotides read TGTGCCAGCAACGTGAACCTCAAGACTGAAGCTTTCTTT.

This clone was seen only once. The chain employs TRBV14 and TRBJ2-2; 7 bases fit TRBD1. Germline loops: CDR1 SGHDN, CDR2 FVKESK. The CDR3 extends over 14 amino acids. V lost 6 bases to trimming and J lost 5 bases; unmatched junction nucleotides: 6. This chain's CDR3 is CASSRQGSTGELFF. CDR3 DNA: TGTGCCAGCAGTAGACAGGGAAGTACCGGGGAGCTGTTTTTT.

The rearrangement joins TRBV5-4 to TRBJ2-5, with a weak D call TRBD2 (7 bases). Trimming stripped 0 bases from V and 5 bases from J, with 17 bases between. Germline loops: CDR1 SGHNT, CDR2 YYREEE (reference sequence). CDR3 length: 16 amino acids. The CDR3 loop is CASSLAGGGPWETQYF. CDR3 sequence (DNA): TGTGCCAGCAGCTTGGCTGGGGGGGGGCCGTGGGAGACCCAGTACTTC.

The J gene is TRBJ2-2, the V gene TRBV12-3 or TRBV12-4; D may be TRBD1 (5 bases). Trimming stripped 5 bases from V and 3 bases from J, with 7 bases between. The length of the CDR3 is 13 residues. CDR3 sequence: CASSRQYTGELFF. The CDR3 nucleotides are TGTGCCAGCAGTCGACAGTACACCGGGGAGCTGTTTTTT.

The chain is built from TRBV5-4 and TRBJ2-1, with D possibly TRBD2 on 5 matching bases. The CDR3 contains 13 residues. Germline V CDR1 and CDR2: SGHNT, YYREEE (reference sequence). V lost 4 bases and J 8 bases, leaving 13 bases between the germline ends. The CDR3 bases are TGTGCCAGCAGCCCGGAACTCGGGGATGAGCAGTTCTTC. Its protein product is CASSPELGDEQFF.

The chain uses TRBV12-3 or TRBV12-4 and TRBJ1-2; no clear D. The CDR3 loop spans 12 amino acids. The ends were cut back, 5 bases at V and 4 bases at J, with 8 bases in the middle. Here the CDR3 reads CASSTSGYGYTF. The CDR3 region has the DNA TGTGCCAGCAGTACCTCAGGCTATGGCTACACCTTC.

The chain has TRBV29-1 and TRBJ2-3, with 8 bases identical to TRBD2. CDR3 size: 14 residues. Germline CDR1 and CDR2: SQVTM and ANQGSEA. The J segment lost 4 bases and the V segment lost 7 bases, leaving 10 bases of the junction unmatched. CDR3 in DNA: TGCAGCGCTAAGGGCGGGGGGCCGCCAGATACGCAGTATTTT. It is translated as CSAKGGGPPDTQYF.

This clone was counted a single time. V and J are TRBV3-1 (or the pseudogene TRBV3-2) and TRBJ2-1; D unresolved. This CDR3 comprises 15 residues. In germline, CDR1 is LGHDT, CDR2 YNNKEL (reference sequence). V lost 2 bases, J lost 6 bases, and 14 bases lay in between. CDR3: CASSQNIVIGNEQFF. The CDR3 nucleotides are TGTGCCAGCAGCCAAAATATTGTAATCGGCAATGAGCAGTTCTTC.

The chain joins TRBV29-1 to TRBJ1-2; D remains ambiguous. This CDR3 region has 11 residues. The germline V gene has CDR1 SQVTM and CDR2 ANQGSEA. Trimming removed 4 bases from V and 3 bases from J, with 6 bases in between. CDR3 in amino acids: CSVVDDYGYTF. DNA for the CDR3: TGCAGCGTTGTTGATGACTATGGCTACACCTTC.

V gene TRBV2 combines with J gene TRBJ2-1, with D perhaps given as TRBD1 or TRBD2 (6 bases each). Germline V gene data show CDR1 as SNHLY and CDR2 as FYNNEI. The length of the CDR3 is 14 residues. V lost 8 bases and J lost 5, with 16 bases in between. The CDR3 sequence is CASERGVWDNEQFF. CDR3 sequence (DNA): TGTGCCAGCGAAAGGGGGGTCTGGGACAATGAGCAGTTCTTC.

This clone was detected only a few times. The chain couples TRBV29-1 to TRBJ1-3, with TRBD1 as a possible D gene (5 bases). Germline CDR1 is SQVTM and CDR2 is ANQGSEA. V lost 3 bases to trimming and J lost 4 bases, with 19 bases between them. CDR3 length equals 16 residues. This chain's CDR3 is CSVDSAPGSTGNTIYF. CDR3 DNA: TGCAGCGTTGATAGTGCCCCAGGGTCAACGGGAAACACCATATATTTT.

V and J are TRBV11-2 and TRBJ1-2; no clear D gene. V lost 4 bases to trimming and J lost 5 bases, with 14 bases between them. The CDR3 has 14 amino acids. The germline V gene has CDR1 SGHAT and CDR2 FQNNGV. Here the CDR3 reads CASSSSYSVYGYTF. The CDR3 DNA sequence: TGTGCCAGCAGCTCTTCTTATTCCGTATATGGCTACACCTTC.

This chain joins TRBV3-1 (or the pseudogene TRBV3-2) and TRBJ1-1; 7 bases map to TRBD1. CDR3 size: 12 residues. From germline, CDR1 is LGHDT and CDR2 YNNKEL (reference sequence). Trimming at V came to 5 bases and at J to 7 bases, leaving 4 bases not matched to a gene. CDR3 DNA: TGTGCCAGCAGCGACCGGGACAGTGAAGCTTTCTTT. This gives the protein CASSDRDSEAFF.

The CDR3 loop reads CSASQGDYGYTF. For the CDR3, the DNA is TGCAGCGCTTCCCAGGGAGACTATGGCTACACCTTC. The chain joins TRBV29-1 to TRBJ1-2, with D possibly being TRBD1 (5 bases). V was shortened by 7 bases and J by 3 bases, with 12 bases between the two germline ends. This CDR3 is 12 amino acids long. Germline assignment: CDR1 SQVTM and CDR2 ANQGSEA.